The 20 T cell receptor beta chains below all came from one sample that was sequenced in a study of memory CD4+ T cells and cytomegalovirus serostatus. Some clones are missing from TCRdb's copy, which holds only in-frame ones; the method was immunoSEQ multiplex PCR. Of some 30,000 clones listed, about three quarters are singletons. Single viable CD3+CD4+CD8-CD45RO+ cells were sorted as the memory CD4+ T cells. Sequenced material: memory CD4+ T cells from blood. These receptors all stem from an adult in good health and CMV-seronegative. Some clones in this sample may be carry-over from other donors' samples.

The chain combines TRBV19 with TRBJ1-1, with TRBD1 matching 8 bases. The V gene end was trimmed by 0 bases and the J gene end by 1 base; junction bases not matched to a gene: 4. The V gene's germline CDR1 is LNHDA and CDR2 SQIVND (reference sequence). CDR3 size: 16 residues. The CDR3 reads CASSIEGDRPNTEAFF. CDR3 nucleotide sequence: TGTGCCAGTAGTATAGAAGGGGACAGGCCGAACACTGAAGCTTTCTTT.

The V gene is TRBV5-1, the J gene TRBJ1-3, with unresolved D. Trimming took 0 bases from V and 4 from J, leaving 17 bases between them. The CDR3 has 17 amino acids. Germline V gives CDR1 SGHRS, CDR2 YFSETQ. The CDR3 is CASSLAAGLDLGNTIYF. The CDR3 DNA is TGCGCCAGCAGCTTGGCGGCAGGACTGGACCTCGGAAACACCATATATTTT.

The chain carries TRBV27 and TRBJ1-6; D gene ambiguous. The CDR3 totals 15 residues. Trimming removed 2 bases from V and 9 bases from J, with 14 bases in between. Germline V gives CDR1 MNHEY, CDR2 SMNVEV (reference sequence). CDR3 loop: CASSLGQTGGSPLHF. The CDR3 DNA is TGTGCCAGCAGTTTAGGGCAGACGGGCGGTTCACCCCTCCACTTT.

The V call is TRBV11-1, the J call TRBJ1-1; no firm D call. This CDR3 spans 12 amino acids. Germline V gene lookup returns CDR1 SGHAT and CDR2 FQDESV (reference sequence). The ends were cut back, 6 bases at V and 4 bases at J, with 9 bases in the middle. The CDR3: CASRPLSTEAFF. As DNA, the CDR3 is TGTGCCAGCAGACCGCTGAGCACTGAAGCTTTCTTT. The full variable domain, rest sourced from reference TRBV11-1 and TRBJ1-1, is EAEVAQSPRYKITEKSQAVAFWCDPISGHATLYWYRQILGQGPELLVQFQDESVVDDSQLPKDRFSAERLKGVDSTLKIQPAELGDSAMYLCASRPLSTEAFFGQGTRLTVV.

This clone was counted a few times. The chain uses TRBV7-2 and TRBJ2-5; weak D call: TRBD2 (6 bases). The V gene's germline CDR1 is SGHTA and CDR2 FQGNSA. The CDR3 totals 15 residues. The V end was cut by 2 bases, the J end by 2 bases, with 12 bases between. CDR3 DNA: TGTGCCAGCAGCTTAAATCCGGGACTTCAAGAGACCCAGTACTTC. Residues: CASSLNPGLQETQYF.

This rearrangement joins TRBV18 to TRBJ2-7; 9 bases align to TRBD1. The V and J ends lost 6 bases and 9 bases, in that order; junction bases with no gene match: 15. The germline CDR1 and CDR2 sequences are KGHSH and LQKENI. The CDR3 loop spans 15 amino acids. CDR3 nucleotides: TGTGCCAGCTCCCTTACAGGGGGCGCAAATGGTAGGCAGTACTTC. It codes for CASSLTGGANGRQYF.

In nucleotides, the CDR3 is TGTGCCAGCAGCCTCTTGGGGCGACAGGGTGGGGGTCAGCCCCAGCATTTT. Amino acids: CASSLLGRQGGGQPQHF. The chain joins TRBV7-2 to TRBJ1-5; TRBD1 matches at 7 bases. CDR3 length: 17 residues. CDR1 and CDR2 (germline): SGHTA, FQGNSA. J gave up 6 bases and V 5 bases, and 16 bases lay outside the gene matches.

This clone occurred a few times. The rearrangement uses TRBV7-9 and TRBJ1-6; D unresolved. CDR3 size: 13 residues. Germline lookup yields CDR1 SEHNR and CDR2 FQNEAQ (reference sequence). Trimming removed 2 bases at V and 9 bases at J, with 8 bases between. The CDR3 sequence is CASSLRESSPLHF. CDR3 bases: TGTGCCAGCAGCTTACGCGAGTCTTCACCCCTCCACTTT.

For the CDR3, the DNA is TGTGCCAGCAGCGAAAAAACCGGGACCCCGTTCAAGCAGTACTTC. Amino acid sequence: CASSEKTGTPFKQYF. V gene TRBV5-4 combines with J gene TRBJ2-7, with D possibly called TRBD1 or TRBD2 (5 bases each). Germline CDR1 and CDR2: SGHNT and YYREEE (reference sequence). The germline V and J ends were trimmed by 4 bases and 8 bases, with 22 bases remaining between them. The CDR3 spans 15 residues.

This clone appeared a few times. J is TRBJ1-2 and V is TRBV30; D remains ambiguous. Germline CDR1 and CDR2: GTSNPN and SVGIG (reference sequence). The CDR3 length is 14 residues. Deletions cut 2 bases from V and 1 base from J, with 11 bases between. The CDR3 bases are TGTGCCTGGAGTCAAGCAGGAGTTAACTATGGCTACACCTTC. It encodes CAWSQAGVNYGYTF.

The chain uses TRBV7-6 and TRBJ1-2; D possibly corresponds to TRBD1 (5 bases). This CDR3 region has 12 residues. Trimming pared 9 bases from V and 8 bases from J, leaving 16 bases between. Germline-derived CDR1 and CDR2 are SGHVS and FNYEAQ. CDR3 residues: CARGRATRGYTF. Written as DNA, the CDR3 is TGTGCCAGGGGACGGGCCACAAGAGGCTACACCTTC.

The rearrangement uses TRBV21-1 and TRBJ2-5; TRBD1, the D gene given by the table, was not confirmed from the DNA. TRBV21-1 is noted as a pseudogene. The CDR3 has 14 amino acids. In DNA form, the CDR3 reads TGTGCCAGCTCTACAGGGGGTTGGCAAGAGACCCAGTACTTC. Translated, it gives CASSTGGWQETQYF.

This chain uses TRBV2 with TRBJ1-2, with a weak D call TRBD1 (6 bases). Trimming stripped 3 bases from V and 3 bases from J, with 11 bases between. Germline V gene data show CDR1 as SNHLY and CDR2 as FYNNEI. The CDR3 runs 14 residues. CDR3 residues: CASSEGQGYYGYTF. CDR3 DNA sequence: TGTGCCAGCAGTGAGGGGCAGGGGTACTATGGCTACACCTTC.

The chain combines TRBV27 with TRBJ2-7, with 12 bases that match TRBD2. Losses at the gene ends were 5 bases for V and 6 bases for J; bases not matched to a gene: 8. CDR1 MNHEY and CDR2 SMNVEV come from the germline V gene (reference sequence). The CDR3 has 15 residues. CDR3 coding DNA: TGTGCCAGCAGTCCCGCCTCTAGCGGGGGGGCCGAGCAGTACTTC. Amino acid sequence: CASSPASSGGAEQYF.

The J gene is TRBJ1-3, the V gene TRBV27; tentative D call: TRBD1 (6 bases). Germline CDR1 is MNHEY and CDR2 is SMNVEV (reference sequence). The germline V and J ends were trimmed by 3 bases and 2 bases, with 8 bases remaining between them. CDR3 length: 14 residues. CDR3 sequence (DNA): TGTGCCAGCAGTTTCACAGGGACTGGAAACACCATATATTTT. Translated: CASSFTGTGNTIYF.

This sequence joins TRBV9 and TRBJ1-3; perhaps TRBD1 as D (6 bases). There are 15 residues in the CDR3. CDR1 and CDR2 (germline): SGDLS, YYNGEE. The V and J ends lost 3 bases and 0 bases respectively, with 10 bases between them. The CDR3, as DNA: TGTGCCAGCAGCGATACAGGGAGCTCTGGAAACACCATATATTTT. It is translated as CASSDTGSSGNTIYF. The full variable domain, rest sourced from reference TRBV9 and TRBJ1-3, is DSGVTQTPKHLITATGQRVTLRCSPRSGDLSVYWYQQSLDQGLQFLIQYYNGEERAKGNILERFSAQQFPDLHSELNLSSLELGDSALYFCASSDTGSSGNTIYFGEGSWLTVV.

J is TRBJ2-7 and V is TRBV4-3; TRBD1 might be the D (5 bases). With 1 base removed from V and 6 bases from J, the gap between germline ends came to 19 bases. Germline lookup yields CDR1 LGHNA and CDR2 YSLEER. The CDR3 consists of 16 residues. Written as DNA, the CDR3 is TGCGCCAGCAGCCAAGCCGCCCGGCAAGGGGTAGCCGAGCAGTACTTC. Residues: CASSQAARQGVAEQYF.

The chain joins TRBV7-8 to TRBJ2-3, with no clear D. The germline V and J ends were trimmed by 1 base and 0 bases, with 5 bases remaining between them. In germline, CDR1 is SGHVS, CDR2 FQNEAQ. This CDR3 has 14 residues. This CDR3 reads CASSLEGSTDTQYF. The CDR3 nucleotides are TGTGCCAGCAGCTTAGAGGGCAGCACAGATACGCAGTATTTT.

The chain links TRBV10-3 to TRBJ1-2; 7 bases are shared with TRBD1. Germline V gene lookup returns CDR1 ENHRY and CDR2 SYGVKD. The V and J ends lost 0 bases and 5 bases, in that order; junction bases with no gene match: 9. The CDR3 has 16 residues. This CDR3 is CAISESRGGAGYGYTF. The CDR3 nucleotides are TGTGCCATCAGTGAGTCTAGAGGGGGCGCGGGATATGGCTACACCTTC.

This chain connects TRBV27 to TRBJ2-7; 7 bases are a match to TRBD1. V gave up 6 bases and J gave up 1 base; unmatched junction bases: 9. The CDR3 contains 15 residues. The germline V gene encodes CDR1 MNHEY and CDR2 SMNVEV (reference sequence). CDR3 protein: CASRSGGFDSYEQYF. In nucleotides, the CDR3 is TGTGCCAGCAGATCAGGGGGATTCGATTCCTACGAGCAGTACTTC.